Listed below are T cell receptor beta chains from one sample, sequenced in a study of follicular helper T cells after annual influenza vaccination. Assay: immunoSEQ multiplex PCR; the TCRdb copy retains only in-frame clones and omits some. The sample has roughly 7,000 clones, less than 90% seen once. This specimen was CXCR5- memory CD4+ T cells sorted from blood, taken 7 days after influenza vaccination. These TCRs come from an adult who received the influenza vaccine. The CDR3 runs from the conserved cysteine through the conserved F or W. Each record gives: clone size, V gene, D gene, J gene, CDR3 DNA, CDR3 protein. The D gene is left open where the match is weak. Some rows mark clone size as missing; the rest say once, few, many or name a class of expanded clone.

clone size: few; V gene: TRBV5-4; D gene: TRBD1; J gene: TRBJ1-2; CDR3 DNA: TGTGCCAGCAGCTTGGCCGGGACAGGGGGCGAGGGCTACACCTTC; CDR3 protein: CASSLAGTGGEGYTF
clone size: .; V gene: TRBV6-1; D gene: .; J gene: TRBJ1-2; CDR3 DNA: TGTGCCAGCAGTGGATGGAGGGTCCATGGCTACACCTTC; CDR3 protein: CASSGWRVHGYTF
clone size: .; V gene: TRBV6-1; D gene: TRBD1; J gene: TRBJ1-1; CDR3 DNA: TGTGCCAGCAGTGGGGGACAGGGAATGTGGTACGCTTTCTTT; CDR3 protein: CASSGGQGMWYAFF
clone size: .; V gene: TRBV7-9; D gene: TRBD2; J gene: TRBJ2-1; CDR3 DNA: TGTGCCAGCAGCTTCCTCGTACTAGCGGGGGCCCTGCAGTTCTTC; CDR3 protein: CASSFLVLAGALQFF
clone size: .; V gene: TRBV18; D gene: .; J gene: TRBJ2-7; CDR3 DNA: TGTGCCAGCTCACCCAGCAGGGACGAGCAGTACTTC; CDR3 protein: CASSPSRDEQYF
clone size: .; V gene: TRBV18; D gene: .; J gene: TRBJ2-2; CDR3 DNA: TGTGCCAGCTCACGCCCGGAGACAGGCATGAGGACCGGGGAGCTGTTTTTT; CDR3 protein: CASSRPETGMRTGELFF
clone size: .; V gene: TRBV7-2; D gene: TRBD1; J gene: TRBJ1-2; CDR3 DNA: TGTGCCAGCAGCCCAGACAGGGGTCACTATGGCTACACCTTC; CDR3 protein: CASSPDRGHYGYTF
clone size: .; V gene: TRBV6-6; D gene: .; J gene: TRBJ1-5; CDR3 DNA: TGTGCCAGCAGTTTGAGACAAGTAAATCAGCCCCAGCATTTT; CDR3 protein: CASSLRQVNQPQHF
clone size: .; V gene: TRBV5-1; D gene: .; J gene: TRBJ2-7; CDR3 DNA: TGCGCCAGCAGCTCAGAGGGGGGAACCTACGAGCAGTACTTC; CDR3 protein: CASSSEGGTYEQYF
clone size: few; V gene: TRBV11-2; D gene: TRBD2; J gene: TRBJ2-7; CDR3 DNA: TGTGCCAGCAGCTTAGAGCGGGGGAGTTACGAGCAGTACTTC; CDR3 protein: CASSLERGSYEQYF
clone size: .; V gene: TRBV7-8; D gene: .; J gene: TRBJ1-3; CDR3 DNA: TGTGCCAGCAGCCTCCCCCCCCTGCCTGGAAACACCATATATTTT; CDR3 protein: CASSLPPLPGNTIYF
clone size: .; V gene: TRBV7-8; D gene: .; J gene: TRBJ1-6; CDR3 DNA: TGTGCCAGCAGCTTAGCGGGAGGGTATTCACCCCTCCACTTT; CDR3 protein: CASSLAGGYSPLHF
clone size: .; V gene: TRBV6-4; D gene: .; J gene: TRBJ2-3; CDR3 DNA: TGTGCCAGCAGTGTGGGAGCGGACACAGATACGCAGTATTTT; CDR3 protein: CASSVGADTDTQYF
clone size: .; V gene: TRBV6-5; D gene: TRBD2; J gene: TRBJ2-3; CDR3 DNA: TGTGCCAGCAGACAAGGACTAGCGGGAACCCATACGCAGTATTTT; CDR3 protein: CASRQGLAGTHTQYF
clone size: .; V gene: TRBV30; D gene: TRBD1; J gene: TRBJ2-4; CDR3 DNA: TGTGCCTGGAGTTCGGGACAGCCCCCTGGCAAAAACATTCAGTACTTC; CDR3 protein: CAWSSGQPPGKNIQYF
clone size: .; V gene: TRBV28; D gene: .; J gene: TRBJ1-3; CDR3 DNA: TGTGCCAGCAGCGGGGGAGGTGTCAGAAGAGGAAACACCATATATTTT; CDR3 protein: CASSGGGVRRGNTIYF
clone size: few; V gene: TRBV6-1; D gene: .; J gene: TRBJ2-7; CDR3 DNA: TGTGCCAGCAGTGAATGGGCCTACGGGGAGCAGTACTTC; CDR3 protein: CASSEWAYGEQYF
clone size: .; V gene: TRBV11-2; D gene: .; J gene: TRBJ2-7; CDR3 DNA: TGTGCCAGCAGCCCTGAATCCTACGAGCAGTACTTC; CDR3 protein: CASSPESYEQYF
clone size: .; V gene: TRBV7-3; D gene: .; J gene: TRBJ2-2; CDR3 DNA: TGTGCCAGCAGCTTAAAGCCGCAGGGGTCGGGGGAGCTGTTTTTT; CDR3 protein: CASSLKPQGSGELFF
clone size: .; V gene: TRBV28; D gene: TRBD1; J gene: TRBJ1-1; CDR3 DNA: TGTGCCAGCCCTAAAACCGACAGGGGGCATGTGAACACTGAAGCTTTCTTT; CDR3 protein: CASPKTDRGHVNTEAFF
clone size: .; V gene: TRBV4-1; D gene: .; J gene: TRBJ2-3; CDR3 DNA: TGCGCCAGCAGCCCCTTAGGGGGGACAGATACGCAGTATTTT; CDR3 protein: CASSPLGGTDTQYF
clone size: .; V gene: TRBV7-3; D gene: TRBD2; J gene: TRBJ2-3; CDR3 DNA: TGTGCCAGCAGCTTAATGGGGACTAGCGGCACAGATACGCAGTATTTT; CDR3 protein: CASSLMGTSGTDTQYF
clone size: .; V gene: TRBV11-2; D gene: .; J gene: TRBJ2-2; CDR3 DNA: TGTGCCAGCAGGTCCCCTTGGGGTTTCGGGAGGAACACCGGGGAGCTGTTTTTT; CDR3 protein: CASRSPWGFGRNTGELFF
clone size: .; V gene: TRBV30; D gene: TRBD1; J gene: TRBJ2-7; CDR3 DNA: TGTGCCTTGGACAGGCGGTCCTACGAGCAGTACTTC; CDR3 protein: CALDRRSYEQYF
clone size: .; V gene: TRBV5-3; D gene: TRBD2; J gene: TRBJ2-1; CDR3 DNA: TGTGCCAGAAGGATCATTTCTGGACTAGCGGGGGGCCCTCGCACGCACAATGAGCAGTTCTTC; CDR3 protein: CARRIISGLAGGPRTHNEQFF
clone size: few; V gene: TRBV19; D gene: .; J gene: TRBJ2-7; CDR3 DNA: TGTGCCAGTAGTATAGCACACTCCTACGAGCAGTACTTC; CDR3 protein: CASSIAHSYEQYF
clone size: .; V gene: TRBV15; D gene: TRBD1; J gene: TRBJ2-7; CDR3 DNA: TGTGCCACCAGCAGAGGGACAGGTATCTCCTACGAGCAGTACTTC; CDR3 protein: CATSRGTGISYEQYF
clone size: .; V gene: TRBV29-1; D gene: .; J gene: TRBJ1-2; CDR3 DNA: TGCAGCGTTGATGTGGGGCTTAACTATGGCTACACCTTC; CDR3 protein: CSVDVGLNYGYTF
clone size: .; V gene: TRBV5-1; D gene: .; J gene: TRBJ2-3; CDR3 DNA: TGCGCCAGCAGCGTGGGGACAAGCACAGATACGCAGTATTTT; CDR3 protein: CASSVGTSTDTQYF
clone size: .; V gene: TRBV7-9; D gene: .; J gene: TRBJ2-5; CDR3 DNA: TGTGCCAGCAGCTTAAGTCTAATGACCCAGTACTTC; CDR3 protein: CASSLSLMTQYF
clone size: .; V gene: TRBV15; D gene: .; J gene: TRBJ2-3; CDR3 DNA: TGTGCCACCAGCAGAGATCTGGGGAGTACGCAGTATTTT; CDR3 protein: CATSRDLGSTQYF
clone size: .; V gene: TRBV11-2; D gene: .; J gene: TRBJ1-6; CDR3 DNA: TGTGCCAGCAGCTTAGATAGCGGGAGGAAGGATTCACCCCTCCACTTT; CDR3 protein: CASSLDSGRKDSPLHF
clone size: .; V gene: TRBV9; D gene: .; J gene: TRBJ1-2; CDR3 DNA: TGTGCCAGCAGCCCCGTTTTTCGAGGTGACTATGGCTACACCTTC; CDR3 protein: CASSPVFRGDYGYTF
clone size: .; V gene: TRBV4-2; D gene: .; J gene: TRBJ2-3; CDR3 DNA: TGTGCCAGCAGCCCAGAAATAAAAAATACGCAGTATTTT; CDR3 protein: CASSPEIKNTQYF
clone size: .; V gene: TRBV5-6; D gene: .; J gene: TRBJ1-3; CDR3 DNA: TGTGCCAGCAGCTTTAACTTCAGGGGTCGCTCTGGAAACACCATATATTTT; CDR3 protein: CASSFNFRGRSGNTIYF
clone size: .; V gene: TRBV11-3; D gene: .; J gene: TRBJ2-7; CDR3 DNA: TGTGCCAGCAGCTTAGAGCCCAACGAGCAGTACTTC; CDR3 protein: CASSLEPNEQYF
clone size: .; V gene: TRBV18; D gene: .; J gene: TRBJ1-1; CDR3 DNA: TGTGCCAGCTCACGTCGAGGGGCGGACACTGAAGCTTTCTTT; CDR3 protein: CASSRRGADTEAFF
clone size: .; V gene: TRBV18; D gene: TRBD2; J gene: TRBJ2-7; CDR3 DNA: TGTGCCAGCTCACCGGGACTAGATTACGAGCAGTACTTC; CDR3 protein: CASSPGLDYEQYF
clone size: .; V gene: TRBV15; D gene: .; J gene: TRBJ1-1; CDR3 DNA: TGTGCCACCAGCAACCTACAGGGATCGCTAAGGAACACTGAAGCTTTCTTT; CDR3 protein: CATSNLQGSLRNTEAFF
clone size: .; V gene: TRBV28; D gene: TRBD1; J gene: TRBJ2-7; CDR3 DNA: TGTGCCAGCAGTGCAACAGGGGTGTCCTACGAGCAGTACTTC; CDR3 protein: CASSATGVSYEQYF
clone size: .; V gene: TRBV5-1; D gene: TRBD1; J gene: TRBJ1-6; CDR3 DNA: TGCGCCAGCAGCCCCGGGACGGCTCAGGGGGCCCTCCACTTT; CDR3 protein: CASSPGTAQGALHF